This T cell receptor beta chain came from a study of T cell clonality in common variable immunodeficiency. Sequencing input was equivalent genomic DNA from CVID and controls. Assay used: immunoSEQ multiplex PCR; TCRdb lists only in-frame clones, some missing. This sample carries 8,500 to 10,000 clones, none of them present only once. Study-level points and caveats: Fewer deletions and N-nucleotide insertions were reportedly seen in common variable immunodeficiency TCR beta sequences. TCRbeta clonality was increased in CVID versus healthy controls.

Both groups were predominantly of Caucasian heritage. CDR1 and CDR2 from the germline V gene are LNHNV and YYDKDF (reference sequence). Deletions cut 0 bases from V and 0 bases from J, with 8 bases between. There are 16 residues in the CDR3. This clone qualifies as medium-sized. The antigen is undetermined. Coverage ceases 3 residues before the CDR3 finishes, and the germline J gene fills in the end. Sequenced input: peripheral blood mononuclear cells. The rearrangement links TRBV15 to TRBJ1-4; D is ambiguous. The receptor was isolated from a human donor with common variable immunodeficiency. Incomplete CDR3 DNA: TGTGCCACCAGCAGAGATCTAGGTGCAACTAATGAAAAA. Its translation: CATSRDLGATNEK. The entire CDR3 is CATSRDLGATNEKLFF.